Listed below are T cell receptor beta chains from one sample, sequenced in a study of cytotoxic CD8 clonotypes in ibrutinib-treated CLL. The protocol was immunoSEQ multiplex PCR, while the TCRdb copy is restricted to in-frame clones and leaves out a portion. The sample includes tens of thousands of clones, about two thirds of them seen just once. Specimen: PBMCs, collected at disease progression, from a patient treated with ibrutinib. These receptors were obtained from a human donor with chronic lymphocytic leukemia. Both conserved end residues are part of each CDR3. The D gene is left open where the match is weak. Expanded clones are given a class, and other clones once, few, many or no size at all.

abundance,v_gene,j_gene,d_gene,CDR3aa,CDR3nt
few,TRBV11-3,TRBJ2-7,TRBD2,CASGSRAGVTSYEQYF,TGTGCCAGCGGTTCGAGAGCGGGAGTTACTTCCTACGAGCAGTACTTC
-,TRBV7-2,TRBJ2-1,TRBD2,CASSPPGLDPEQFF,TGTGCCAGCAGCCCCCCTGGACTAGATCCTGAGCAGTTCTTC
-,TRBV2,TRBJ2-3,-,CASKGDTDTQYF,TGTGCCAGCAAGGGAGACACAGATACGCAGTATTTT
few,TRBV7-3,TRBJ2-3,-,CASSSPGGTDTQYF,TGTGCCAGCAGCTCCCCGGGAGGCACAGATACGCAGTATTTT
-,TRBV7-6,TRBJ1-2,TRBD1,CASSLRQGDGYTF,TGTGCCAGCAGCTTAAGGCAGGGGGATGGCTACACCTTC
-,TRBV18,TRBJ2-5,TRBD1,CASSPTRGQETQYF,TGTGCCAGCTCACCAACCAGGGGGCAAGAGACCCAGTACTTC
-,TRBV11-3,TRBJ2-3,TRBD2,CASSLQTSGWRDTQYF,TGTGCCAGCAGCTTACAGACTAGCGGTTGGAGGGATACGCAGTATTTT
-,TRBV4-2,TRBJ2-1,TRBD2,CASSQKGGAGVGDEQFF,TGTGCCAGCAGCCAAAAAGGGGGAGCGGGAGTCGGCGATGAGCAGTTCTTC
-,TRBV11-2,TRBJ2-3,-,CASSLVLGGGDTQYF,TGTGCCAGCAGCTTAGTATTGGGAGGGGGAGATACGCAGTATTTT
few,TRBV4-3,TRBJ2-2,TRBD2,CASSPRTSTNTGELFF,TGCGCCAGCAGCCCCCGGACTAGCACGAACACCGGGGAGCTGTTTTTT
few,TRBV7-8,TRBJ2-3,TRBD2,CASSPSGAPDTQYF,TGTGCCAGCAGCCCTAGCGGAGCCCCAGATACGCAGTATTTT
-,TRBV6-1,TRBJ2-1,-,CASSERGNGDEQFF,TGTGCCAGCAGTGAAAGGGGGAACGGGGATGAGCAGTTCTTC
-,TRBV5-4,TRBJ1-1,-,CASSFAVANTEAFF,TGTGCCAGCAGCTTCGCCGTTGCCAACACTGAAGCTTTCTTT
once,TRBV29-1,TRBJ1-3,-,CSVGTSGNTIYF,TGCAGCGTCGGGACAAGTGGAAACACCATATATTTT
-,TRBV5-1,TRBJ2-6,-,CASSLEGSSGANVLTF,TGCGCCAGCAGCTTGGAGGGGAGCTCTGGGGCCAACGTCCTGACTTTC
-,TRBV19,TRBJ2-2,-,CASSTGQFRSTGELFF,TGTGCCAGTAGTACCGGACAGTTTCGGAGCACCGGGGAGCTGTTTTTT
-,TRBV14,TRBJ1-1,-,CASSRLYRENTEAFF,TGTGCCAGCAGCCGCCTTTACAGGGAAAACACTGAAGCTTTCTTT
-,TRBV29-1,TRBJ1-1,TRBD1,CSVTWTGRNTEAFF,TGCAGCGTGACCTGGACAGGGCGGAACACTGAAGCTTTCTTT
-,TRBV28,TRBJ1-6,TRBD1,CASRDRGYSSVNSPLHF,TGTGCCAGCAGGGACAGGGGTTATTCTTCGGTTAATTCACCCCTCCACTTT
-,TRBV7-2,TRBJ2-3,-,CASSTRATGRTDTQYF,TGTGCCAGCAGCACCAGGGCGACTGGCCGCACAGATACGCAGTATTTT
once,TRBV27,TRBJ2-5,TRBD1,CASSWDRGTETQYF,TGTGCCAGCAGTTGGGACAGGGGAACGGAGACCCAGTACTTC
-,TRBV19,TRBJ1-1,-,CASSISESEAFF,TGTGCCAGTAGTATCAGCGAGTCTGAAGCTTTCTTT
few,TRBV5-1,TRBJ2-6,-,CASSLTTGANVLTF,TGCGCCAGCAGCCTTACAACAGGGGCCAACGTCCTGACTTTC
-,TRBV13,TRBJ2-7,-,CASSPLGGSTSSYEQYF,TGTGCCAGCAGCCCCCTGGGTGGCAGCACAAGCTCCTACGAGCAGTACTTC
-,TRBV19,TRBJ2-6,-,CASGPPGANVLTF,TGTGCCAGTGGGCCCCCTGGGGCCAACGTCCTGACTTTC
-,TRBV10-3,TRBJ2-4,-,CASSGVLAKNIQYF,TGTGCCAGCAGTGGGGTGCTAGCCAAAAACATTCAGTACTTC
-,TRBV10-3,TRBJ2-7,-,CAISDMVPSSYEQYF,TGTGCCATCAGTGATATGGTCCCTAGCTCCTACGAGCAGTACTTC
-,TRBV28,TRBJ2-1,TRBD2,CASSGTRRVYNEQFF,TGTGCCAGCAGTGGGACTAGAAGGGTTTACAATGAGCAGTTCTTC
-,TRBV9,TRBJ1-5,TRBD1,CASSMGQGWDSNQPQHF,TGTGCCAGCAGCATGGGACAGGGGTGGGATAGCAATCAGCCCCAGCATTTT
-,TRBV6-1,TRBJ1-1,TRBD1,CASRAQGAGTEAFF,TGTGCCAGCAGGGCTCAGGGGGCCGGCACTGAAGCTTTCTTT
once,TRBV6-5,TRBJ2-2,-,CASSYRPDTGELFF,TGTGCCAGCAGTTACCGTCCTGACACCGGGGAGCTGTTTTTT
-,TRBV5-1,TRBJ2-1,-,CASSSDIGNEQFF,TGCGCCAGCAGCTCGGACATTGGGAATGAGCAGTTCTTC
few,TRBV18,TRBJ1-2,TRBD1,CASSQRTGAVDYGYTF,TGTGCCAGCTCACAGCGGACAGGGGCGGTCGACTATGGCTACACCTTC
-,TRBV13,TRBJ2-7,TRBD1,CASRPGTAYEQYF,TGTGCCAGCAGGCCTGGGACAGCCTACGAGCAGTACTTC
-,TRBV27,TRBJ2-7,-,CASSQSYGGGYYEQYF,TGTGCCAGCAGTCAATCTTACGGAGGTGGGTACTACGAGCAGTACTTC
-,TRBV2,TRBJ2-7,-,CASRAAVAAPIYGQYF,TGTGCCAGCAGAGCTGCCGTAGCGGCACCTATCTATGGGCAGTACTTC
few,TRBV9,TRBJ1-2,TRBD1,CASSEGTGRGYTF,TGTGCCAGCAGCGAGGGGACAGGGCGTGGCTACACCTTC
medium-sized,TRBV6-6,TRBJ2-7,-,CASNTLGLIYEQYF,TGTGCCAGCAATACTCTGGGACTTATCTACGAGCAGTACTTC
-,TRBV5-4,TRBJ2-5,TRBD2,CASSLAASGRGGQETQYF,TGTGCCAGCAGCTTGGCGGCTAGCGGGAGGGGTGGGCAAGAGACCCAGTACTTC
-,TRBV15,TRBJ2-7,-,CATSRDTRSSYEQYF,TGTGCCACCAGCAGGGACACCAGGAGCTCCTACGAGCAGTACTTC
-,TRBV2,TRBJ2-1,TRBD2,CASSVASGNNEQFF,TGTGCCAGCAGTGTGGCTAGCGGTAACAATGAGCAGTTCTTC
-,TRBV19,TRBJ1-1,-,CASSIQRERTEAFF,TGTGCCAGTAGTATACAAAGGGAACGGACTGAAGCTTTCTTT
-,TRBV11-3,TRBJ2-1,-,CASSLYRSSYNEQFF,TGTGCCAGCAGCTTATATAGGAGCTCCTACAATGAGCAGTTCTTC
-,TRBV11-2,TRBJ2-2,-,CASSATHNTGELFF,TGTGCCAGCAGCGCCACACATAACACCGGGGAGCTGTTTTTT
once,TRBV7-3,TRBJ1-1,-,CASSYEGYTEAFF,TGTGCCAGCAGTTACGAGGGGTACACTGAAGCTTTCTTT
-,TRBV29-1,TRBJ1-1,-,CSVLGGGVRTEAFF,TGCAGCGTTCTGGGCGGGGGGGTGAGAACTGAAGCTTTCTTT
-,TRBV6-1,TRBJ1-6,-,CASSEVSGRTSPLHF,TGTGCCAGCAGTGAAGTTAGCGGTAGGACGTCACCCCTCCACTTT
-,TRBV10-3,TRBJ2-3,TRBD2,CAISEPGLAPADTQYF,TGTGCCATCAGTGAACCGGGACTAGCCCCCGCAGATACGCAGTATTTT
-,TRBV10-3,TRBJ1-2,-,CAISDPLVSWGGYTF,TGTGCCATCAGTGACCCTTTAGTCTCCTGGGGTGGCTACACCTTC
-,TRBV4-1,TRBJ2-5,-,CASSQEDRGETQYF,TGCGCCAGCAGCCAGGAAGACCGAGGAGAGACCCAGTACTTC
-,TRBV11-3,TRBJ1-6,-,CASSSPLGGGGKSYNSPLHF,TGTGCCAGCAGCTCGCCCTTGGGAGGGGGAGGTAAGTCCTATAATTCACCCCTCCACTTT
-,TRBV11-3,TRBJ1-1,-,CASSPGRWADEAFF,TGTGCCAGCAGCCCCGGGAGGTGGGCGGATGAAGCTTTCTTT
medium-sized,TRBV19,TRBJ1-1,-,CASSTHRGVKNTEAFF,TGTGCCAGTAGTACCCATAGGGGGGTGAAGAACACTGAAGCTTTCTTT
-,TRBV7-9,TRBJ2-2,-,CASRASGAHTGELFF,TGTGCCAGCAGGGCATCAGGGGCGCACACCGGGGAGCTGTTTTTT
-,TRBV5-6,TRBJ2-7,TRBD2,CASSLSGVTSYEQYF,TGTGCCAGCAGCCTAAGCGGGGTAACCTCCTACGAGCAGTACTTC